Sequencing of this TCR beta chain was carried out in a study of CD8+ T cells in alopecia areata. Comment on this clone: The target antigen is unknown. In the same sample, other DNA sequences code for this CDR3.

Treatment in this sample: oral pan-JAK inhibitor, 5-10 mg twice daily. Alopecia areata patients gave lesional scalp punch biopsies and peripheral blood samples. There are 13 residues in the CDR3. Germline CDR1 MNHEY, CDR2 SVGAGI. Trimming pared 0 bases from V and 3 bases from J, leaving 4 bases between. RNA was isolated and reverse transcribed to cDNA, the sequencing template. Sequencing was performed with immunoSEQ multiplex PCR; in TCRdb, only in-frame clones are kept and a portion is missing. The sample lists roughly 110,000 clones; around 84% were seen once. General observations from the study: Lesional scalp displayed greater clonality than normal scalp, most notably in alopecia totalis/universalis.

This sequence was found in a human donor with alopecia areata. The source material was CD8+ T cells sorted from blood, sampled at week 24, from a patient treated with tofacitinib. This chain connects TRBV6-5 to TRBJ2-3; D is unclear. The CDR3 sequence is CASSYSGTDTQYF. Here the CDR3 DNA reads TGTGCCAGCAGTTACTCGGGGACAGATACGCAGTATTTT.